The present entry profiles one TCR beta chain with its context. The data stem from a study of blood T cell repertoires in COVID-19. Study information: Sites across the United States, Italy and Spain contributed samples from acute and convalescent COVID-19.

V shed 4 bases and J 2 bases; nucleotides not matched to a gene: 3. CDR1 and CDR2 (germline): SGHKS, YYEKEE (reference sequence). The length of the CDR3 is 15 residues. Per the authors' pipeline: Quantification of nucleated cells was approximated via reference gene primer amplification. The repertoire was sequenced with immunoSEQ multiplex PCR; TCRdb's copy has only in-frame clones and lacks some. For V, J and clone size, that table is used; D and trimming come from the DNA. The repertoire holds 130,000 or so clones, with 75% to 85% as singletons. V gene TRBV5-5 combines with J gene TRBJ1-2; 12 nucleotides agree with TRBD1. The source material was peripheral blood. This receptor was taken from a man older than 75 with acute or convalescent COVID-19. This chain's CDR3 is CASSTGTGGNYGYTF. The CDR3 nucleotides are TGTGCCAGCAGCACCGGGACAGGGGGCAACTATGGCTACACCTTC.